Below, 27 T cell receptor beta chains from the same sample are listed, as sequenced in a study of blood T cell repertoires in COVID-19. Here immunoSEQ multiplex PCR was the method, and the copy in TCRdb shows in-frame clones only, minus some. The sample holds 200,000 to 300,000 clones; over 80% are singletons and the top ten take 3.7%. The sequencing input was peripheral blood. These receptor sequences come from a woman between 40 and 50 years old with acute or convalescent COVID-19.

The J gene is TRBJ1-4, the V gene TRBV18, with no clear D. Germline assignment: CDR1 KGHSH and CDR2 LQKENI. V gave up 1 base and J gave up 3 bases, with 6 bases separating them. This CDR3 comprises 14 residues. The chain's CDR3 is CASSPQRANEKLFF. The DNA for the CDR3 is TGTGCCAGCTCACCACAGAGGGCTAATGAAAAACTGTTTTTT.

As for this clone: The junction departs from the called germline gene at one end, perhaps through a read error. The chain carries TRBV12-5 and TRBJ1-1, with unresolved D. Per germline, CDR1 LGHNT and CDR2 FRNRAP. The CDR3 sequence is 11 residues long. For the CDR3, the DNA is TGTGCTAGTGCCCGAACCACTGAAACTTTCTTT. Its translation: CASARTTETFF.

This chain uses TRBV11-2 with TRBJ1-2; 8 positions agree with TRBD1. Trimming removed 1 base from V and 2 bases from J; junction bases left unmatched: 3. This CDR3 contains 15 residues. Germline V gene sequence: CDR1 SGHAT, CDR2 FQNNGV. The CDR3 protein is CASSLVRTGNYGYTF. In DNA form, the CDR3 reads TGTGCCAGCAGCTTAGTAAGGACAGGGAACTATGGCTACACCTTC.

Here the CDR3 reads CASSRARVIMNTEAFF. DNA of the CDR3: TGTGCCAGTAGTCGCGCCAGGGTCATTATGAACACTGAAGCTTTCTTT. This sequence joins TRBV19 and TRBJ1-1, with D possibly TRBD1 on 5 matching bases. V was cut by 5 bases and J by 0 bases, with 16 bases left in between. The CDR3 has 16 amino acids. CDR1 and CDR2 from the germline V gene are LNHDA and SQIVND (reference sequence). The full variable domain, in which reference TRBV19 and TRBJ1-1 provide the parts outside the CDR3, is DGGITQSPKYLFRKEGQNVTLSCEQNLNHDAMYWYRQDPGQGLRLIYYSQIVNDFQKGDIAEGYSVSREKKESFPLTVTSAQKNPTAFYLCASSRARVIMNTEAFFGQGTRLTVV.

This clone was seen a few times. The V gene is TRBV5-1, the J gene TRBJ2-5; TRBD1 matches 9 bases. The CDR3 is made up of 14 amino acids. Germline CDR1 SGHRS, CDR2 YFSETQ. V gave up 4 bases and J gave up 5 bases; unmatched junction bases: 6. Written as DNA, the CDR3 is TGCGCCAGCAGCCCTGGGACAGGGACCGAGACCCAGTACTTC. It yields the protein CASSPGTGTETQYF.

The V call is TRBV5-1, the J call TRBJ2-5; no clear D gene. Per the germline V gene, CDR1 is SGHRS and CDR2 is YFSETQ. The CDR3 runs to 11 residues. The V gene lost 4 bases and the J gene lost 3 bases, with 4 bases spanning the gap. CDR3 DNA sequence: TGCGCCAGCAGCGAGGAAGAGACCCAGTACTTC. Amino acids: CASSEEETQYF.

The chain links TRBV15 to TRBJ1-5, with D unclear. This CDR3 is built from 16 residues. V lost 0 bases and J lost 3, with 12 bases in between. Looked up from germline, CDR1 is LNHNV and CDR2 is YYDKDF (reference sequence). CDR3 sequence reads: CATSREKGGFNQPQHF. Here the CDR3 DNA reads TGTGCCACCAGCAGAGAAAAAGGCGGATTCAATCAGCCCCAGCATTTT.

This chain connects TRBV4-1 to TRBJ1-1; TRBD1 matches 11 bases. CDR3 length: 16 amino acids. V shed 6 bases, J shed 4 bases, and the junction held 10 bases outside the gene matches. Germline V CDR1 and CDR2: MGHRA, YSYEKL. The CDR3 region is CASRSGTGGKRTEAFF. The CDR3 bases are TGCGCCAGCAGGTCCGGGACAGGGGGGAAGCGCACTGAAGCTTTCTTT.

The gene calls are TRBV11-2 and TRBJ2-5; 9 bases match TRBD2. V gave up 8 bases and J gave up 1 base; unmatched junction bases: 11. Germline V lookup: CDR1 SGHAT, CDR2 FQNNGV. This CDR3 comprises 16 residues. The chain's CDR3 is CASSSASGKLQETQYF. CDR3 DNA: TGTGCCAGCTCCAGCGCTAGCGGGAAACTCCAAGAGACCCAGTACTTC. The full variable domain, with the rest looked up from reference TRBV11-2 and TRBJ2-5, is EAGVAQSPRYKIIEKRQSVAFWCNPISGHATLYWYQQILGQGPKLLIQFQNNGVVDDSQLPKDRFSAERLKGVDSTLKIQPAKLEDSAVYLCASSSASGKLQETQYFGPGTRLLVL.

The V and J genes are TRBV20-1 and TRBJ2-1; 8 bases match TRBD2. Germline V lookup: CDR1 DFQATT, CDR2 SNEGSKA (reference sequence). The CDR3 has 16 amino acids. V gave up 3 bases and J gave up 3 bases; unmatched junction bases: 10. The CDR3 protein is CSASRDSGVFYNEQFF. The CDR3 DNA follows: TGCAGTGCTAGTAGGGATAGCGGGGTTTTCTACAATGAGCAGTTCTTC.

The chain has TRBV21-1 and TRBJ1-2. TRBV21-1 is shown as a pseudogene. This CDR3 region has 12 residues. CDR3 loop: CASSFRFVGYTF. CDR3 DNA: TGTGCCAGCAGCTTCCGTTTCGTTGGCTACACCTTC.

The chain combines TRBV4-2 with TRBJ1-4, with D unresolved. The V gene's germline CDR1 is LGHNA and CDR2 YNFKEQ. The CDR3 loop spans 16 amino acids. V shed 1 base and J shed 2 bases, with 11 bases lying between them. CDR3 sequence: CASSQALGGTNEKLFF. Here the CDR3 DNA reads TGTGCCAGCAGCCAAGCCCTGGGAGGGACTAATGAAAAACTGTTTTTT.

The rearrangement uses TRBV10-3 and TRBJ2-1; 9 nucleotides match TRBD1. Germline V lookup: CDR1 ENHRY, CDR2 SYGVKD. The V gene end was trimmed by 10 bases and the J gene end by 2 bases; junction bases not matched to a gene: 6. The CDR3 sequence is 14 residues long. The CDR3 loop is CATAGTGTYNEQFF. CDR3 nucleotide sequence: TGTGCCACCGCCGGGACAGGGACCTACAATGAGCAGTTCTTC.

The J gene is TRBJ1-6, the V gene TRBV5-1; 10 bases fit TRBD1. The CDR3 spans 15 residues. After removal of 1 base from V and 9 bases from J, the junction contained 4 bases not matched to a gene. CDR1 is SGHRS, CDR2 YFSETQ, per germline. The DNA of the CDR3 is TGCGCCAGCAGCTTGTCTTGGGACAGGGGTTCACCCCTCCACTTT. Translated, it gives CASSLSWDRGSPLHF.

This sequence joins TRBV15 and TRBJ2-5; D gene unclear. The length of the CDR3 is 14 residues. Germline assignment: CDR1 LNHNV and CDR2 YYDKDF (reference sequence). Trimming stripped 0 bases from V and 5 bases from J, with 10 bases between. This CDR3 is CATSREVVRETQYF. The CDR3 nucleotides read TGTGCCACCAGCAGAGAGGTCGTTCGGGAGACCCAGTACTTC.

V gene TRBV2 combines with J gene TRBJ1-5; possible D gene TRBD1, 6 bases. There are 17 residues in the CDR3. Trimming took 8 bases from V and 4 from J, leaving 24 bases between them. CDR1 is SNHLY and CDR2 is FYNNEI in the germline V gene. Here the CDR3 DNA reads TGTGCCAGCCCTCACCACAGGGACGTATTTAGTAATCAGCCCCAGCATTTT. As protein: CASPHHRDVFSNQPQHF.

Of note for this clone: Other DNA sequences in the sample encode the same CDR3. The chain recombines TRBV18 with TRBJ1-2, with D possibly matching TRBD1 (5 bases). Trimming stripped 0 bases from V and 5 bases from J, with 13 bases between. Looked up from germline, CDR1 is KGHSH and CDR2 is LQKENI. This CDR3 contains 15 residues. CDR3 sequence: CASSPPGQGGYGYTF. DNA of the CDR3: TGTGCCAGCTCACCACCGGGTCAGGGTGGATATGGCTACACCTTC.

The chain is built from TRBV5-1 and TRBJ1-1; a possible D gene is TRBD1 (5 bases). The CDR3 covers 12 residues. In germline, CDR1 is SGHRS, CDR2 YFSETQ. V lost 5 bases to trimming and J lost 7 bases, with 12 bases between them. Here the CDR3 DNA reads TGCGCCAGCAGGTGGCAGGGAGGTGAAGCTTTCTTT. This codes for CASRWQGGEAFF.

This clone was seen just once. The genes are TRBV24-1 and TRBJ1-6; D not certain. CDR1 is KGHDR and CDR2 is SFDVKD in the germline V gene. The CDR3 consists of 15 residues. The V end was cut by 8 bases, the J end by 5 bases, with 15 bases between. The CDR3 reads CATTPRAPNNSPLHF. The CDR3, as DNA: TGTGCCACCACCCCGCGGGCCCCAAATAATTCACCCCTCCACTTT.

The genes are TRBV4-1 and TRBJ2-4; D is unresolved. Germline V CDR1 and CDR2: MGHRA, YSYEKL. V lost 3 bases and J 0 bases, leaving 12 bases between the germline ends. This CDR3 region has 16 residues. The CDR3, as DNA: TGCGCCAGCAGCCAGGCACCTACAGTAGCCAAAAACATTCAGTACTTC. Residues: CASSQAPTVAKNIQYF.

This chain's CDR3 is CSVEDNLQRDTVVGEQFF. The CDR3 DNA follows: TGCAGCGTTGAAGACAATTTACAACGGGACACGGTTGTGGGTGAGCAGTTCTTC. This chain connects TRBV29-1 to TRBJ2-1; TRBD1 might be the D (6 bases). Germline CDR1 is SQVTM and CDR2 is ANQGSEA. The CDR3 totals 18 residues. The V end was cut by 0 bases, the J end by 9 bases, with 27 bases between.

This clone was seen only once. This chain uses TRBV2 with TRBJ2-2; 8 bases match TRBD2. The CDR3 is 18 amino acids. Per germline, CDR1 SNHLY and CDR2 FYNNEI. V shed 4 bases and J 0 bases; nucleotides not matched to a gene: 10. The chain's CDR3 is CASSARGVAIANTGELFF. As DNA, the CDR3 is TGTGCCAGCAGTGCGCGGGGGGTCGCCATTGCGAACACCGGGGAGCTGTTTTTT. The whole variable domain, filled in from reference TRBV2 and TRBJ2-2, reads EPEVTQTPSHQVTQMGQEVILRCVPISNHLYFYWYRQILGQKVEFLVSFYNNEISEKSEIFDDQFSVERPDGSNFTLKIRSTKLEDSAMYFCASSARGVAIANTGELFFGEGSRLTVL.

The chain couples TRBV7-6 to TRBJ2-2, with D tentatively TRBD2 (6 bases). CDR1 SGHVS and CDR2 FNYEAQ come from the germline V gene. The length of the CDR3 is 17 residues. The V end was cut by 4 bases, the J end by 4 bases, with 19 bases between. The CDR3 reads CASSSVRGDVGTGELFF. DNA of the CDR3: TGTGCCAGCAGCTCAGTGCGGGGCGACGTGGGCACCGGGGAGCTGTTTTTT.

V usage is TRBV13 and J usage is TRBJ1-1; a weak D match, TRBD1 (6 bases). In germline, CDR1 is PRHDT, CDR2 FYEKMQ (reference sequence). The V end was cut by 3 bases, the J end by 4 bases, with 18 bases between. The CDR3 is 16 residues long. CDR3 sequence: CASSFGPTTGSTEAFF. The CDR3 coding sequence is TGTGCCAGCAGCTTTGGGCCCACTACAGGGAGCACTGAAGCTTTCTTT. Complete variable domain (other parts from reference TRBV13 and TRBJ1-1): AAGVIQSPRHLIKEKRETATLKCYPIPRHDTVYWYQQGPGQDPQFLISFYEKMQSDKGSIPDRFSAQQFSDYHSELNMSSLELGDSALYFCASSFGPTTGSTEAFFGQGTRLTVV.

V usage is TRBV4-2 and J usage is TRBJ1-3; D is ambiguous. V lost 0 bases, J lost 0 bases, and 9 bases lay in between. This CDR3 spans 16 amino acids. Germline loops: CDR1 LGHNA, CDR2 YNFKEQ. CDR3 sequence: CASSQDPFNSGNTIYF. In DNA form, the CDR3 reads TGTGCCAGCAGCCAAGATCCGTTTAACTCTGGAAACACCATATATTTT.

This rearrangement joins TRBV5-1 to TRBJ2-5; D unresolved. The CDR3 is made up of 13 amino acids. V lost 3 bases, J lost 5 bases, and 11 bases lay in between. Germline CDR1 and CDR2: SGHRS and YFSETQ. The chain's CDR3 is CASSSSQMETQYF. As DNA, the CDR3 is TGCGCCAGCAGCTCCTCCCAGATGGAGACCCAGTACTTC.

Points on this clone: The identical CDR3 is also encoded by other nucleotide sequences in the sample. The chain employs TRBV3-1 (or the pseudogene TRBV3-2) and TRBJ1-5; 8 positions match TRBD1. Trimming cost V 1 base and J 2 bases; bases outside gene matches: 4. Germline CDR1 and CDR2: LGHDT and YNNKEL (reference sequence). This CDR3 is 16 amino acids long. CDR3 region: CASSQAGTGGNQPQHF. CDR3 DNA sequence: TGTGCCAGCAGCCAAGCCGGGACAGGTGGCAATCAGCCCCAGCATTTT.